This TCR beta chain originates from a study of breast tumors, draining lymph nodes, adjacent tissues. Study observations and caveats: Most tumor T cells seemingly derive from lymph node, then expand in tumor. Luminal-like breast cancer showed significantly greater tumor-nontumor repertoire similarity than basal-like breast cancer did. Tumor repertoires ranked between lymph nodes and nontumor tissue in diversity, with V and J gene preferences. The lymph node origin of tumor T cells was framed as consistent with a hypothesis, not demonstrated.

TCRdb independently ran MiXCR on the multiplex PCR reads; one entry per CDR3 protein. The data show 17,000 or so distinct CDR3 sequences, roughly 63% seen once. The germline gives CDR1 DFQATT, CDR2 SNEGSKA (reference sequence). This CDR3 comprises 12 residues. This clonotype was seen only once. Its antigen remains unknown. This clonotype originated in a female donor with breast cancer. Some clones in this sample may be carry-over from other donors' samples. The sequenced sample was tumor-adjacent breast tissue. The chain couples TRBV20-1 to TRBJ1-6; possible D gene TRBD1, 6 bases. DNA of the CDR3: TGCTCGCTGGACAGAAATAATTCACCCCTCCACTTT. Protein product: CSLDRNNSPLHF.